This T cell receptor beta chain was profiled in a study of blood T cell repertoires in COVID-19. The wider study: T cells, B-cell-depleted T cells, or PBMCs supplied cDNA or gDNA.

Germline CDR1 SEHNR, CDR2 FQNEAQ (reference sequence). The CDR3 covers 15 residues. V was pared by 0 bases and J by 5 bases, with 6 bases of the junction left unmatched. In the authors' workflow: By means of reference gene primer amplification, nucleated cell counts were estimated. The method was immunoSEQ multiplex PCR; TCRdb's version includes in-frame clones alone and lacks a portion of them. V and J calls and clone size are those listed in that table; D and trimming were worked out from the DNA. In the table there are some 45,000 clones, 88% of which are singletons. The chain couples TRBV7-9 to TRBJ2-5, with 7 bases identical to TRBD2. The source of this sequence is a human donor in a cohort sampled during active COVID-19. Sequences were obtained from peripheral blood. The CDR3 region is CASSLATGGRETQYF. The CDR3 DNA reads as TGTGCCAGCAGCTTAGCTACGGGGGGTAGGGAGACCCAGTACTTC.